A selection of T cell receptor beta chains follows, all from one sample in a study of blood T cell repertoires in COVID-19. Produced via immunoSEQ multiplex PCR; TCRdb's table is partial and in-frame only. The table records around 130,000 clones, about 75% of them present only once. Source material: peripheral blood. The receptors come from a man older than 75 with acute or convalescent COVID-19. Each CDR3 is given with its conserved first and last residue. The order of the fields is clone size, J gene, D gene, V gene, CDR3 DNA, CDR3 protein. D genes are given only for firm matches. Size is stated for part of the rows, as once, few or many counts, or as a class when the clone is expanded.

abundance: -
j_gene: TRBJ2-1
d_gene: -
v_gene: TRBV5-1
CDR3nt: TGCGCCAGCAGCTTGCTTGGGGGCAGCTCCTACAATGAGCAGTTCTTC
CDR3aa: CASSLLGGSSYNEQFF

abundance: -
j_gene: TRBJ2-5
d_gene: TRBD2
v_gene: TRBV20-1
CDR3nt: TGCAGTGCTAGTCAGACTAGCGGGGGGCAGGAGACCCAGTACTTC
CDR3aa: CSASQTSGGQETQYF

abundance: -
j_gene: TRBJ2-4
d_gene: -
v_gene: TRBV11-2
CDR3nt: TGTGCCAGCAGCTTCCTAGGCGGAGAGTGGGCCAAAAACATTCAGTACTTC
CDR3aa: CASSFLGGEWAKNIQYF

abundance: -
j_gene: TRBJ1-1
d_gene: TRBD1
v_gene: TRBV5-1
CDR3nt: TGCGCCAGCAGCGGGGACAGTATGAACACTGAAGCTTTCTTT
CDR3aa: CASSGDSMNTEAFF

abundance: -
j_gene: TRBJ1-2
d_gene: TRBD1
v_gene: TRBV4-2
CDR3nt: TGTGCCAGCAGCCAAGATGACAGGGTAGACTATGGCTACACCTTC
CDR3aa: CASSQDDRVDYGYTF

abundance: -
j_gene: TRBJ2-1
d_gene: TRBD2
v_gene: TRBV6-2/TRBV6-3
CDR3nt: TGTGCCAGCAGTTATGGGACTACGTACAATGAGCAGTTCTTC
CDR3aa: CASSYGTTYNEQFF

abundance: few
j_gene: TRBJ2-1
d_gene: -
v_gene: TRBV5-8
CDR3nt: TGTGCCAGCAGCTACACAGGGTTTGATGAGCAGTTCTTC
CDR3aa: CASSYTGFDEQFF

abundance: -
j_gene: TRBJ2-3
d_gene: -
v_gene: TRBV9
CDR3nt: TGTGCCAGCAGCGTTAGTGGTCGTCTTACAGATACGCAGTATTTT
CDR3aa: CASSVSGRLTDTQYF

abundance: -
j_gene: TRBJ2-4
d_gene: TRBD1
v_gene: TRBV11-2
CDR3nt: TGTGCCAGCAGCTGGGACAGGGCCGCCAAAAACATTCAGTACTTC
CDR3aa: CASSWDRAAKNIQYF

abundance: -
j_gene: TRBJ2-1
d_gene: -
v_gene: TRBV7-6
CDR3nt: TGTGCCAGCAGCTCGATAGTGGGGACTGATTACAATGAGCAGTTCTTC
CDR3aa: CASSSIVGTDYNEQFF

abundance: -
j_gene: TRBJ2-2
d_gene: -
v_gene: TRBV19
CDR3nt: TGTGCCAGTACCGGACGTAGGACAGCTTCTAACACCGGGGAGCTGTTTTTT
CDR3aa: CASTGRRTASNTGELFF

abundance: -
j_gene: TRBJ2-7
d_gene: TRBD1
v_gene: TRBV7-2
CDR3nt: TGTGCCAGCAGCAACGGACAGGGGCTCTACGAGCAGTACTTC
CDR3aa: CASSNGQGLYEQYF

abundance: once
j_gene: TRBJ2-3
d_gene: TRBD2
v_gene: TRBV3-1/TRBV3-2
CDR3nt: TGTGCCAGCAGCCCTTCGACTGCGGGGGAGATTAGCACAGATACGCAGTATTTT
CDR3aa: CASSPSTAGEISTDTQYF

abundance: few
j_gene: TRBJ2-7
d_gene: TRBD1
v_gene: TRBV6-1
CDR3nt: TGTGCCAGCAGTGCCGCAGGGACAGGGATCTTGTACGAGCAGTACTTC
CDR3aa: CASSAAGTGILYEQYF

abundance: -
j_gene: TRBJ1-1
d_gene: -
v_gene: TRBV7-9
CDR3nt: TGTGCCAGCAACCTAGACAGCAACACTGAAGCTTTCTTT
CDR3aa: CASNLDSNTEAFF

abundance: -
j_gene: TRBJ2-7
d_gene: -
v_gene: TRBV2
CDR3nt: TGTGCCAGCAGGGCGGACAGTTCTTACGAGCAGTACTTC
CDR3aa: CASRADSSYEQYF

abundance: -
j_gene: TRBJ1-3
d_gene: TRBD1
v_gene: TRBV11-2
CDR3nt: TGTGCCAGCAGAACGGTACGGGGACAGGGTGCAAACACCATATATTTT
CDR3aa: CASRTVRGQGANTIYF

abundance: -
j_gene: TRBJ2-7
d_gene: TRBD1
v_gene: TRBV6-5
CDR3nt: TGTGCCAGCAGTTCGACAGGGTCGACCTACGAGCAGTACTTC
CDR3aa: CASSSTGSTYEQYF

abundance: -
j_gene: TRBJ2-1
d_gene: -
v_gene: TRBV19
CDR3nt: TGTGCCAGTAGTTCCCCTATGAGACGGGTACCCTACAATGAGCAGTTCTTC
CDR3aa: CASSSPMRRVPYNEQFF

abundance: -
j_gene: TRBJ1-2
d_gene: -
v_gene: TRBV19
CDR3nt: TGTGCCAGTAGTGAGGAGGGTCCTGGCTACACCTTC
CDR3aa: CASSEEGPGYTF

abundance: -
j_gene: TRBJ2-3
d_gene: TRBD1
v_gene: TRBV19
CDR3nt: TGTGCCAGTAGAGACAGGGGGGGCTTTAGCACAGATACGCAGTATTTT
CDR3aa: CASRDRGGFSTDTQYF

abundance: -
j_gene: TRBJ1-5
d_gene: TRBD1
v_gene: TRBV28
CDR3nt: TGTGCCAGCAGGGTACCCGGACAGGGGCATCAGCCCCAGCATTTT
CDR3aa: CASRVPGQGHQPQHF

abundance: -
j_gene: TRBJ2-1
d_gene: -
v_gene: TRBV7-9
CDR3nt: TGTGCCAGCAGCTTACTTTCAGGGCCGTACAATGAGCAGTTCTTC
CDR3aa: CASSLLSGPYNEQFF

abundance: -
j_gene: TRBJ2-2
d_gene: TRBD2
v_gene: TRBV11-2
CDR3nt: TGTGCCAGCAGTAGGCTAGCGGGGTCCGGGGAGCTGTTTTTT
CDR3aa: CASSRLAGSGELFF

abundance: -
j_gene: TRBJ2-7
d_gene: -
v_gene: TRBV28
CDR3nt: TGTGCCAGCAGCCCTCAACAGGTTTCGTACGAGCAGTACTTC
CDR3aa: CASSPQQVSYEQYF

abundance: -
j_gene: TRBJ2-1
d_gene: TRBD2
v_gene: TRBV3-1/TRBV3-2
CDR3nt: TGTGCCAGCAGCCACCGCGCGGGGGGGGCTTACAATGAGCAGTTCTTC
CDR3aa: CASSHRAGGAYNEQFF

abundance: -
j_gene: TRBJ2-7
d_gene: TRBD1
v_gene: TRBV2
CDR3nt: TGTGCCAGCAGTGAAACAGGGGTCTACGAGCAGTACTTC
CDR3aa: CASSETGVYEQYF

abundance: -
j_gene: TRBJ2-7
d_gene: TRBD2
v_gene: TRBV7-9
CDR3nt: TGTGCCAGCAGCTTAGATAGCGGGGTAGAGCAGTACTTC
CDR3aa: CASSLDSGVEQYF

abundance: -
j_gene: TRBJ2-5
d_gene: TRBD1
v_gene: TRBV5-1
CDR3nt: TGCGCCAGCAGCTTTGACAGGGGGCGCGAGGAGACCCAGTACTTC
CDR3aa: CASSFDRGREETQYF

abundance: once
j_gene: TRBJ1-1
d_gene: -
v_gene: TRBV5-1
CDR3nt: TGCGCCAGCAGCCCCCAGAAGACCGGGACTGAAGCTTTCTTT
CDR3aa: CASSPQKTGTEAFF

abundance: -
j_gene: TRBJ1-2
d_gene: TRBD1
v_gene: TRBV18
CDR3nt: TGTGCCAGCTCACCAGCATCGGCAGGGGGCTTAAATGGCTACACCTTC
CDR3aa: CASSPASAGGLNGYTF

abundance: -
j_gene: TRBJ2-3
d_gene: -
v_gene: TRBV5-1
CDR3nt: TGCGCCAGCAGCTTTGACTTACCAATCACAGATACGCAGTATTTT
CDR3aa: CASSFDLPITDTQYF

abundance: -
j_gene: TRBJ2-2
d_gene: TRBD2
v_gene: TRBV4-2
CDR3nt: TGTGCCAGCAGCCAGGCTAGCGGGGAAGGCACCGGGGAGCTGTTTTTT
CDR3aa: CASSQASGEGTGELFF

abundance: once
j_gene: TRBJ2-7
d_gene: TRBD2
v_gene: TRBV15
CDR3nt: TGTGCCACCAGCAGAGAATTAGCGGGGGGCCTGCAGTACTTC
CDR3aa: CATSRELAGGLQYF

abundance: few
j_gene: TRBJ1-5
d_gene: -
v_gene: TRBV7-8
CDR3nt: TGTGCCAGCAGCTTAGGTAGTACAGGTCTGAATCAGCCCCAGCATTTT
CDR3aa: CASSLGSTGLNQPQHF

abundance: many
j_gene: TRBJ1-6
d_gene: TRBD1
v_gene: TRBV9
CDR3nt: TGTGCCAGCAGCGTAGGGACAGGGGGCGCAAATAATTCACCCCTCCACTTT
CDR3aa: CASSVGTGGANNSPLHF

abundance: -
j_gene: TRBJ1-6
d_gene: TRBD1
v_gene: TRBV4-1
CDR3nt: TGCGCCAGCAGCCAAGGCCGGACAGGGAATAATTCACCCCTCCACTTT
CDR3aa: CASSQGRTGNNSPLHF

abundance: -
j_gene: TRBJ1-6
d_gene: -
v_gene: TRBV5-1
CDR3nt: TGCGCCAGCAGCTTGGACACGTCACCCCTCCACTTT
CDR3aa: CASSLDTSPLHF

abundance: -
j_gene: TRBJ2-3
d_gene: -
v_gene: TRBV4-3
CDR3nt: TGCGCCAGCAGCCAAGGTGTAGCGGATCGCACAGATACGCAGTATTTT
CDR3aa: CASSQGVADRTDTQYF

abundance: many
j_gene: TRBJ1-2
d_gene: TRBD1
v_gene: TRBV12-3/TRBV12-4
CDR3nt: TGTGCCAGCAGTTCGGGACAGGGATGGTACACCTTC
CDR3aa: CASSSGQGWYTF

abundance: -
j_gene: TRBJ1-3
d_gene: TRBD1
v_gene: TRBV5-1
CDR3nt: TGCGCCAGCAGCGACGACAGGGCTGGAAACACCATATATTTT
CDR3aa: CASSDDRAGNTIYF

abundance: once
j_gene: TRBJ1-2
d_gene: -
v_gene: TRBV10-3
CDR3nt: TGTGCCATCAGTGAGGCAGGGTCGAGGAATGGCTACACCTTC
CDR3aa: CAISEAGSRNGYTF

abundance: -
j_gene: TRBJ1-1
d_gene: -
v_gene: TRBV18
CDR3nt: TGTGCCAGCTCACCAGACAGCCCTGAAGCTTTCTTT
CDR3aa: CASSPDSPEAFF

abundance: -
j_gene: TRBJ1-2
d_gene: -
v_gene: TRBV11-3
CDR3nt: TGTGCCAGCAGCTTAGATCGGCAGCGGAGAGCTAACTATGGCTACACCTTC
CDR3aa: CASSLDRQRRANYGYTF

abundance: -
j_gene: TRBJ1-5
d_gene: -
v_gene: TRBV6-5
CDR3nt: TGTGCCAGCAGTTACGACAACAATCAGCCCCAGCATTTT
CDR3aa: CASSYDNNQPQHF

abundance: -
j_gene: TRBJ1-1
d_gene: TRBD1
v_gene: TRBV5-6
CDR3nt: TGTGCCAGCAGCTTCAGGGGGTTGTCGGACACTGAAGCTTTCTTT
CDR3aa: CASSFRGLSDTEAFF

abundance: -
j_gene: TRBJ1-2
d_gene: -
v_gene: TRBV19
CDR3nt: TGTGCCAGTAGTATAGAAGAATGGGGCGGCTACACCTTC
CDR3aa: CASSIEEWGGYTF

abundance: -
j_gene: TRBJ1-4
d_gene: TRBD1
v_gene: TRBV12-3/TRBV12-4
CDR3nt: TGTGCCAGCAGTTTGACAGGGACGGAAAAACTGTTTTTT
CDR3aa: CASSLTGTEKLFF

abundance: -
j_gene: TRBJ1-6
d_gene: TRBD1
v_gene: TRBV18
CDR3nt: TGTGCCAGCTCACCACTGGACAGGGGGAATTCACCCCTCCACTTT
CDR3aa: CASSPLDRGNSPLHF

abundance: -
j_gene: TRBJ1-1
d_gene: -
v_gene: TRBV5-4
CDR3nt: TGTGCCAGCAGCCCCCGGGACACTGAAGCTTTCTTT
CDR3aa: CASSPRDTEAFF

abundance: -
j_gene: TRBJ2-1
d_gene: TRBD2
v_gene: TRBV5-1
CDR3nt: TGCGCCAGCAGCTCTCGACTAGCGGGGGGCCTGGTTCAATTACACAATGAGCAGTTCTTC
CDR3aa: CASSSRLAGGLVQLHNEQFF

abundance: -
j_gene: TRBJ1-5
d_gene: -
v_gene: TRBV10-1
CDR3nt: TGCGCCACGGCAGGATATCAGCCCCAGCATTTT
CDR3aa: CATAGYQPQHF

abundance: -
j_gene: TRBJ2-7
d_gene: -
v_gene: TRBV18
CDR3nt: TGTGCCAGCTCGCCAGGCCGGGACATAACATACGAGCAGTACTTC
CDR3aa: CASSPGRDITYEQYF

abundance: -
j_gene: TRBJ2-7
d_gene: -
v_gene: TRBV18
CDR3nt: TGTGCCAGCGCGGCCGGGGGGCCCTACGAGCAGTACTTC
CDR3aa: CASAAGGPYEQYF

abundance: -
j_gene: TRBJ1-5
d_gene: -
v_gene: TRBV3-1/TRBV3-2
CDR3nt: TGTGCCAGCAGCCAAGACTGCCCCGGGGGGGGTCGAGTCAATCAGCCCCAGCATTTT
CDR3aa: CASSQDCPGGGRVNQPQHF